The 25 T cell receptor beta chains in this list originate from one sample, sequenced in a study of cytomegalovirus exposure and HLA in healthy donors. PCR primers comprised 60 Vbeta and 13 Jbeta primers. Data came from immunoSEQ multiplex PCR; TCRdb stores just in-frame clones and leaves some out. The repertoire consists of 100,000 to 150,000 clones, with approximately 70% occurring once and the leading ten covering approximately 4.3%. The sequenced material came from PBMCs. The receptors here all came from a man in his fifties or sixties in good health and CMV-seropositive.

The rearrangement uses TRBV16 and TRBJ1-2; D uncertain. Per germline, CDR1 KGHSY and CDR2 FQNENV. The V gene lost 0 bases and the J gene lost 1 base, with 6 bases spanning the gap. The CDR3 has 14 amino acids. The CDR3 reads CASSQSPVNYGYTF. The CDR3, as DNA: TGTGCCAGCAGCCAATCGCCGGTTAACTATGGCTACACCTTC. Full variable domain (rest looked up from reference TRBV16 and TRBJ1-2): GEEVAQTPKHLVRGEGQKAKLYCAPIKGHSYVFWYQQVLKNEFKFLISFQNENVFDETGMPKERFSAKCLPNSPCSLEIQATKLEDSAVYFCASSQSPVNYGYTFGSGTRLTVV.

In DNA form, the CDR3 reads TGTGCCAGCAGCTTGGTAGGTGACTACAGAACTTCCGGGGCCAACGTCCTGACTTTC. It translates to CASSLVGDYRTSGANVLTF. The rearrangement joins TRBV5-6 to TRBJ2-6; a weak D match, TRBD2 (5 bases). Germline CDR1 reads SGHDT; CDR2 reads YYEEEE. The CDR3 is 19 amino acids. Trimming shortened V by 0 bases and J by 4 bases, and 20 bases separated the two germline ends.

This chain connects TRBV5-4 to TRBJ1-6; D is unclear. The germline V and J ends were trimmed by 0 bases and 7 bases, with 11 bases remaining between them. This CDR3 has 15 amino acids. Germline V CDR1 and CDR2: SGHNT, YYREEE (reference sequence). This chain's CDR3 is CASSLDGPRNSPLHF. The CDR3 DNA follows: TGTGCCAGCAGCTTGGATGGGCCGCGAAATTCACCCCTCCACTTT.

The rearrangement links TRBV15 to TRBJ2-5; the match to TRBD2 covers 13 bases. The CDR3 has 18 residues. The ends lost 0 bases at V and 1 base at J; junction bases unmatched: 5. The germline gives CDR1 LNHNV, CDR2 YYDKDF (reference sequence). CDR3 residues: CATSREGGLAGSQETQYF. DNA of the CDR3: TGTGCCACCAGCAGAGAAGGGGGACTAGCGGGATCCCAAGAGACCCAGTACTTC.

This chain uses TRBV30 with TRBJ1-6; 7 bases fit TRBD1. There are 13 residues in the CDR3. J gave up 8 bases and V 8 bases, and 9 bases lay outside the gene matches. Looked up from germline, CDR1 is GTSNPN and CDR2 is SVGIG (reference sequence). CDR3 bases: TGTGCCCTTACAGGGGAACTGGATTCACCCCTCCACTTT. Translation gives CALTGELDSPLHF.

The CDR3 DNA follows: TGTGCCAGCAGCACCCGAGCCGCTGGGCAGCAGTACTTC. Protein sequence: CASSTRAAGQQYF. This chain joins TRBV11-2 and TRBJ2-7; D not certain. Trimming shortened V by 5 bases and J by 8 bases, and 16 bases separated the two germline ends. Germline-derived CDR1 and CDR2 are SGHAT and FQNNGV. The CDR3 has 13 amino acids.

In its sample, this clone was seen many times. The chain joins TRBV28 to TRBJ1-4; D is ambiguous. Germline V gene data show CDR1 as MDHEN and CDR2 as SYDVKM. The CDR3 runs to 15 residues. The V and J ends lost 8 bases and 0 bases respectively, with 13 bases between them. The CDR3 here is CASYTPGTTNEKLFF. In DNA form, the CDR3 reads TGTGCCAGCTACACCCCGGGTACAACTAATGAAAAACTGTTTTTT.

As to this clone: This same CDR3 is encoded by further DNA sequences in the sample. V gene TRBV29-1 combines with J gene TRBJ2-1, with D perhaps TRBD1 (6 bases). Looked up from germline, CDR1 is SQVTM and CDR2 is ANQGSEA. The V and J ends lost 7 bases and 0 bases respectively, with 10 bases between them. The CDR3 contains 13 residues. CDR3 sequence reads: CSAQGSSYNEQFF. The CDR3 region has the DNA TGCAGCGCTCAGGGGAGCTCCTACAATGAGCAGTTCTTC.

This clone was detected only a few times. The chain employs TRBV6-5 and TRBJ1-4; a weak D match, TRBD1 (5 bases). In germline, CDR1 is MNHEY, CDR2 SVGAGI. V lost 0 bases and J 7 bases, leaving 9 bases between the germline ends. The CDR3 loop spans 14 amino acids. The CDR3 loop reads CASSYSGGGEKLFF. CDR3 sequence (DNA): TGTGCCAGCAGTTACTCCGGGGGTGGTGAAAAACTGTTTTTT.

This clone has a handful of counts. The chain carries TRBV5-1 and TRBJ1-4; TRBD1 matches at 8 bases. The CDR3 is 15 amino acids. Trimming at V came to 5 bases and at J to 4 bases, leaving 7 bases not matched to a gene. Germline CDR1 reads SGHRS; CDR2 reads YFSETQ. CDR3 sequence: CASSRDRGGNEKLFF. Here the CDR3 DNA reads TGCGCCAGCAGTCGTGACAGGGGAGGTAATGAAAAACTGTTTTTT.

The chain recombines TRBV4-2 with TRBJ1-1; no firm D call. This CDR3 is built from 17 residues. Germline CDR1 is LGHNA and CDR2 is YNFKEQ. V was trimmed by 1 base and J by 3 bases, leaving 18 bases between them. Here the CDR3 DNA reads TGTGCCAGCAGCCAAGTAGAAGTGCGAGGGCGCGACACTGAAGCTTTCTTT. This codes for CASSQVEVRGRDTEAFF.

The chain combines TRBV5-6 with TRBJ2-5, with TRBD2 identical over 8 bases. The V segment lost 4 bases and the J segment 4 bases; nucleotides outside the gene matches: 9. The CDR3 consists of 15 residues. Germline V CDR1 and CDR2: SGHDT, YYEEEE. The CDR3 DNA reads TGTGCCAGCAGCGCGGGTAGCGGGGCCTCAGAGACCCAGTACTTC. This gives the protein CASSAGSGASETQYF. Combining the CDR3 with reference TRBV5-6 and TRBJ2-5 gives the whole variable domain DAGVTQSPTHLIKTRGQQVTLRCSPKSGHDTVSWYQQALGQGPQFIFQYYEEEERQRGNFPDRFSGHQFPNYSSELNVNALLLGDSALYLCASSAGSGASETQYFGPGTRLLVL.

This clone came up a few times. This chain uses TRBV27 with TRBJ1-6; D unclear. V was clipped by 2 bases and J by 10 bases, with 6 bases between them. CDR3 length: 12 residues. The germline CDR1 and CDR2 sequences are MNHEY and SMNVEV (reference sequence). CDR3 bases: TGTGCCAGCAGTTTACCTTTCTCACCCCTCCACTTT. As protein: CASSLPFSPLHF.

The chain carries TRBV7-9 and TRBJ1-3, with a weak D call TRBD1 (5 bases). In germline, CDR1 is SEHNR, CDR2 FQNEAQ (reference sequence). The V gene lost 3 bases and the J gene lost 5 bases, with 14 bases spanning the gap. The CDR3 sequence is 15 residues long. The CDR3 DNA reads as TGTGCCAGCAGCTTGGGAGGGGCGAGTAGAAACACCATATATTTT. This codes for CASSLGGASRNTIYF.

For this clone: This sample also contains other DNA sequences that code for the same CDR3. The chain links TRBV10-3 to TRBJ2-2; maybe TRBD2 (5 bases). The CDR3 spans 14 residues. The germline V gene has CDR1 ENHRY and CDR2 SYGVKD. Deletions cut 4 bases from V and 0 bases from J, with 6 bases between. CDR3 bases: TGTGCCATCAGTGGAGGGCCGAACACCGGGGAGCTGTTTTTT. It specifies CAISGGPNTGELFF.

The rearrangement uses TRBV5-4 and TRBJ2-7; tentatively, D is TRBD2 (5 bases). Germline CDR1 and CDR2: SGHNT and YYREEE (reference sequence). The V end lost 1 base, the J end lost 6 bases, and 20 bases lay between the germline ends. The CDR3 runs 16 residues. The CDR3 reads CASSLFSRTPLGEQYF. Here the CDR3 DNA reads TGTGCCAGCAGCTTGTTTTCGAGGACTCCCCTAGGCGAGCAGTACTTC. Supplemented by reference TRBV5-4 and TRBJ2-7, the full variable domain reads ETGVTQSPTHLIKTRGQQVTLRCSSQSGHNTVSWYQQALGQGPQFIFQYYREEENGRGNFPPRFSGLQFPNYSSELNVNALELDDSALYLCASSLFSRTPLGEQYFGPGTRLTVT.

The chain links TRBV5-1 to TRBJ2-5, with D possibly TRBD1 on 6 matching bases. The CDR3 has 13 amino acids. The V end lost 2 bases, the J end lost 7 bases, and 12 bases lay between the germline ends. Germline V gene lookup returns CDR1 SGHRS and CDR2 YFSETQ. The CDR3 spells CASSFTGFGTQYF. The CDR3 DNA sequence: TGCGCCAGCAGCTTTACAGGGTTTGGGACCCAGTACTTC. The complete variable domain, with remaining parts taken from reference TRBV5-1 and TRBJ2-5, reads KAGVTQTPRYLIKTRGQQVTLSCSPISGHRSVSWYQQTPGQGLQFLFEYFSETQRNKGNFPGRFSGRQFSNSRSEMNVSTLELGDSALYLCASSFTGFGTQYFGPGTRLLVL.

This clone was seen a few times. This chain uses TRBV27 with TRBJ1-4; possibly TRBD1 for D (5 bases). Per the germline V gene, CDR1 is MNHEY and CDR2 is SMNVEV (reference sequence). Trimming took 6 bases from V and 8 from J, leaving 19 bases between them. The CDR3 has 15 residues. The CDR3 coding sequence is TGTGCCAGCAGCCGAAGGGGCCTAAAGGAGGAAAAACTGTTTTTT. Protein sequence: CASSRRGLKEEKLFF. The full variable domain, its missing parts supplied by reference TRBV27 and TRBJ1-4, is EAQVTQNPRYLITVTGKKLTVTCSQNMNHEYMSWYRQDPGLGLRQIYYSMNVEVTDKGDVPEGYKVSRKEKRNFPLILESPSPNQTSLYFCASSRRGLKEEKLFFGSGTQLSVL.

The chain is built from TRBV5-1 and TRBJ2-2, with D unresolved. The germline CDR1 and CDR2 sequences are SGHRS and YFSETQ. V was trimmed by 9 bases and J by 0 bases, leaving 9 bases between them. The CDR3 is 13 amino acids. CDR3 amino acids: CATLQANTGELFF. As DNA, the CDR3 is TGCGCCACCCTGCAGGCGAACACCGGGGAGCTGTTTTTT.

The chain has TRBV5-8 and TRBJ2-1; 10 bases fit TRBD1. Germline loops: CDR1 SGHTS, CDR2 YDEGEE. The CDR3 is made up of 14 amino acids. V lost 6 bases, J lost 7 bases, and 7 bases stayed unmatched. CDR3 amino acids: CASNRDRGRNEQFF. DNA of the CDR3: TGTGCCAGCAACCGGGACAGGGGTAGAAATGAGCAGTTCTTC.

This chain links TRBV7-9 with TRBJ1-2; 12 bases line up with TRBD1. The CDR3 is made up of 15 amino acids. V shed 4 bases and J 6 bases; nucleotides not matched to a gene: 6. Germline V gene data show CDR1 as SEHNR and CDR2 as FQNEAQ (reference sequence). CDR3 loop: CASSSGTGGGDGYTF. The CDR3 DNA follows: TGTGCCAGCAGCTCCGGGACAGGGGGCGGAGATGGCTACACCTTC.

CDR3 region: CASSLAALAGALDNEQFF. The CDR3 nucleotides read TGTGCCAGCAGCTTGGCCGCACTAGCGGGGGCCCTCGACAATGAGCAGTTCTTC. The rearrangement joins TRBV5-6 to TRBJ2-1, with 11 bases lining up with TRBD2. Germline V gene sequence: CDR1 SGHDT, CDR2 YYEEEE. V was clipped by 0 bases and J by 5 bases; unmatched bases: 10. The CDR3 spans 18 residues.

The chain couples TRBV9 to TRBJ2-7; D may be TRBD2 (6 bases). CDR3 length: 12 residues. Trimming removed 2 bases from V and 6 bases from J, with 9 bases in between. Per germline, CDR1 SGDLS and CDR2 YYNGEE. The CDR3, as DNA: TGTGCCAGCAGCGTCCCAGCGGGCGAGCAGTACTTC. It is translated as CASSVPAGEQYF. The entire variable domain, with the rest obtained from reference TRBV9 and TRBJ2-7, is as follows: DSGVTQTPKHLITATGQRVTLRCSPRSGDLSVYWYQQSLDQGLQFLIQYYNGEERAKGNILERFSAQQFPDLHSELNLSSLELGDSALYFCASSVPAGEQYFGPGTRLTVT.

This rearrangement joins TRBV4-1 to TRBJ1-2; 7 bases line up with TRBD1. This CDR3 has 17 residues. J lost 1 base, V lost 4 bases, and 12 bases had no gene match. Germline values: CDR1 MGHRA, CDR2 YSYEKL. CDR3 DNA: TGCGCCAGCAGCCGGGGACAGTCAGCAGATATTAACTATGGCTACACCTTC. It codes for CASSRGQSADINYGYTF.

This clone was counted at least ten times. The chain is built from TRBV10-1 and TRBJ1-1; no reliable D call. Germline assignment: CDR1 WNHNN and CDR2 SYGVQD (reference sequence). Trimming removed 4 bases from V and 4 bases from J, with 10 bases in between. The CDR3 runs 13 residues. CDR3: CASSVQPGTEAFF. DNA for the CDR3: TGCGCCAGCAGTGTACAGCCAGGCACTGAAGCTTTCTTT.